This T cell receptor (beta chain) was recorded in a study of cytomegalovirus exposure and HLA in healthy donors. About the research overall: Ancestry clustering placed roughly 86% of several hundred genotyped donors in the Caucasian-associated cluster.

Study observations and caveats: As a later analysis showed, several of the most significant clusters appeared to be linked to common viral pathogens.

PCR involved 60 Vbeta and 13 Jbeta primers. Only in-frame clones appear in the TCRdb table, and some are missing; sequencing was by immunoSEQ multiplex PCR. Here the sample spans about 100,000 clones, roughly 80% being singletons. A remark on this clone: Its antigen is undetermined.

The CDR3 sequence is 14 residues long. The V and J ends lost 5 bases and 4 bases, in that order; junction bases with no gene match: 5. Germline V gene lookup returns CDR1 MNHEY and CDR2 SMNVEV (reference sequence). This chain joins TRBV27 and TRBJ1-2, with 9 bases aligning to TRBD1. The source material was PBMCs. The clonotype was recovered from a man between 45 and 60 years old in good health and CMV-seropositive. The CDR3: CASSDRDRVYGYTF. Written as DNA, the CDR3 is TGTGCCAGCAGTGACCGGGACAGGGTCTATGGCTACACCTTC.